This T cell receptor (beta chain) appears in the sequencing data of a study of blood T cell repertoires in COVID-19. The wider study: The samples span acute and convalescent COVID-19 from the United States, Italy and Spain. The analysed material was cDNA or gDNA that came from T cells, B-cell-depleted T cells, or PBMCs.

Participants were aged 18 to 89 years, lived in 20 to 25 US areas, and enrolled virtually. Cohorts were assigned according to the clinical history that participants reported. Method: immunoSEQ multiplex PCR; TCRdb's copy keeps in-frame clones and lacks some. The sample shows a few hundred thousand clones, about 83% of them seen only once. The sample taken for sequencing was PBMCs or T cells enriched from blood (not recorded which). The sequence derives from a woman aged 40 to 50 who had recovered from COVID-19.

CDR3 sequence reads: CASSTRTSRGEQFF. DNA of the CDR3: TGTGCCAGCAGTACGCGGACTAGCCGGGGCGAGCAGTTCTTC. This chain joins TRBV27 and TRBJ2-1, with 8 positions matching TRBD2. J was trimmed by 10 bases and V by 5 bases; bases with no gene match: 10. The CDR3 is 14 residues long. The germline V gene has CDR1 MNHEY and CDR2 SMNVEV (reference sequence).